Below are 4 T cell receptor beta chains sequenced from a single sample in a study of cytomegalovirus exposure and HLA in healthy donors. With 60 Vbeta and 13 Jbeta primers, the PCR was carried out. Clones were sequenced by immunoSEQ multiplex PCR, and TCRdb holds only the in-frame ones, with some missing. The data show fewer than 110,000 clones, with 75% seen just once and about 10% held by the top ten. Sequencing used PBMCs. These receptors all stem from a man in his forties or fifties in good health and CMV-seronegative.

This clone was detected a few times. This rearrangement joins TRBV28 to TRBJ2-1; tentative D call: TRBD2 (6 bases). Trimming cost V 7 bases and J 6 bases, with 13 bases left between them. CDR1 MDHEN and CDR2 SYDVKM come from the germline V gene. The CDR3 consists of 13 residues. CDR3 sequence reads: CASTGTALNEQFF. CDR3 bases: TGTGCCAGCACTGGGACTGCTCTCAATGAGCAGTTCTTC.

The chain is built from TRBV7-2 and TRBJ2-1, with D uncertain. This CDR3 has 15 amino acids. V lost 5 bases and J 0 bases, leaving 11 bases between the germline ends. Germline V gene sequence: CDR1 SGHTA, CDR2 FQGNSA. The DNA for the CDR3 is TGTGCCAGCAGCGCTACTACCGGCTCCTACAATGAGCAGTTCTTC. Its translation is CASSATTGSYNEQFF.

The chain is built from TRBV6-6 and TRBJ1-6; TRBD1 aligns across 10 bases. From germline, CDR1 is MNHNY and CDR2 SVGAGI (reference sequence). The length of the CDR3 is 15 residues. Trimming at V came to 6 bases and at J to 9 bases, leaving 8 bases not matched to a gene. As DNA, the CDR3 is TGTGCCAGCAGCTCCATCGGACAGGGGGGTTCACCCCTCCACTTT. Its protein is CASSSIGQGGSPLHF.

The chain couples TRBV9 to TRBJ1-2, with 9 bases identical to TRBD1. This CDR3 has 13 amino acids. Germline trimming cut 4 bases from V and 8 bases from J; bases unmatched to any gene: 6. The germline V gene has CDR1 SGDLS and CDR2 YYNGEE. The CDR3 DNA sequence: TGTGCCAGCAGCCCACGACAGGGGGGCGGCTACACCTTC. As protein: CASSPRQGGGYTF. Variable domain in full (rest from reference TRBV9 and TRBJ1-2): DSGVTQTPKHLITATGQRVTLRCSPRSGDLSVYWYQQSLDQGLQFLIQYYNGEERAKGNILERFSAQQFPDLHSELNLSSLELGDSALYFCASSPRQGGGYTFGSGTRLTVV.